A single sample is the source of the 20 T cell receptor beta chains below, sequenced in a study of T cell changes during pregnancy in multiple sclerosis. Sequenced by immunoSEQ multiplex PCR; TCRdb stores in-frame clones only, minus some. The sample lists 40,000 or so clones, 80% to 95% occurring once. Sequencing used CD8+ T cells from peripheral blood mononuclear cells, obtained after pregnancy. The receptors stem from a female donor with multiple sclerosis, enrolled in a pregnancy study.

The rearrangement uses TRBV27 and TRBJ2-7; D is undetermined. This CDR3 spans 13 amino acids. Per germline, CDR1 MNHEY and CDR2 SMNVEV (reference sequence). With 6 bases removed from V and 3 bases from J, the gap between germline ends came to 12 bases. The CDR3 is CASSRAPGYEQYF. For the CDR3, the DNA is TGTGCCAGCAGCCGAGCCCCAGGCTACGAGCAGTACTTC.

This clone was observed a few times. The chain combines TRBV5-1 with TRBJ1-3; TRBD1 might be the D (6 bases). CDR1 is SGHRS and CDR2 is YFSETQ in the germline V gene. This CDR3 is built from 15 residues. The germline V and J ends were trimmed by 4 bases and 7 bases, with 18 bases remaining between them. CDR3 bases: TGCGCCAGCAGCCAGGGGAGGGCTGAATTTAACACCATATATTTT. Protein sequence: CASSQGRAEFNTIYF.

Judged by abundance, this clone is medium-sized (0.01 to 0.1%). The chain's CDR3 is CASSDSTTGFDEQFF. The CDR3 region has the DNA TGTGCCAGCAGTGACTCGACAACAGGGTTCGATGAGCAGTTCTTC. The J gene is TRBJ2-1, the V gene TRBV6-4; weak D call: TRBD1 (6 bases). The germline V gene has CDR1 MRHNA and CDR2 SNTAGT. Trimming removed 0 bases at V and 8 bases at J, with 14 bases between. There are 15 residues in the CDR3.

The V and J genes are TRBV27 and TRBJ2-7; D gene uncertain. Trimming shortened V by 6 bases and J by 0 bases, and 15 bases separated the two germline ends. This CDR3 is built from 15 residues. The V gene's germline CDR1 is MNHEY and CDR2 SMNVEV (reference sequence). The CDR3 region is CASSLQAGPSYEQYF. Here the CDR3 DNA reads TGTGCCAGCAGCCTCCAAGCTGGGCCCTCCTACGAGCAGTACTTC.

This clone appeared a single time. The V and J genes are TRBV5-4 and TRBJ2-7; D unclear. Germline loops: CDR1 SGHNT, CDR2 YYREEE (reference sequence). The V end was cut by 3 bases, the J end by 0 bases, with 7 bases between. CDR3 length: 13 residues. The CDR3 bases are TGTGCCAGCAGCTACCGGAGCTCCTACGAGCAGTACTTC. It specifies CASSYRSSYEQYF.

The chain joins TRBV10-3 to TRBJ1-1; 10 bases fit TRBD1. The trim removed 3 bases at V and 1 base at J, leaving 2 bases unmatched. CDR1 and CDR2 (germline): ENHRY, SYGVKD. The CDR3 runs to 15 residues. CDR3 protein: CAISDRTGGNTEAFF. The CDR3 DNA reads TGTGCCATCAGTGACCGGACAGGGGGGAACACTGAAGCTTTCTTT.

The chain recombines TRBV10-1 with TRBJ2-7; TRBD1 aligns across 9 bases. The V gene end was trimmed by 9 bases and the J gene end by 2 bases; junction bases not matched to a gene: 5. Germline-derived CDR1 and CDR2 are WNHNN and SYGVQD (reference sequence). The CDR3 covers 13 residues. CDR3: CASLGDRAYEQYF. The DNA for the CDR3 is TGCGCCAGTCTCGGGGACAGGGCCTACGAGCAGTACTTC.

V is TRBV7-9 and J is TRBJ1-4; D perhaps matches TRBD1 (6 bases). Trimming stripped 3 bases from V and 0 bases from J, with 17 bases between. Germline CDR1 SEHNR, CDR2 FQNEAQ (reference sequence). This CDR3 has 18 residues. The CDR3 loop reads CASSLRGHEPATNEKLFF. The DNA of the CDR3 is TGTGCCAGCAGCTTGAGGGGACACGAACCGGCAACTAATGAAAAACTGTTTTTT.

V and J are TRBV10-3 and TRBJ1-5; possibly TRBD1 for D (5 bases). This CDR3 spans 13 amino acids. Germline values: CDR1 ENHRY, CDR2 SYGVKD. With 6 bases removed from V and 4 bases from J, the gap between germline ends came to 10 bases. CDR3 protein: CAIRDIGNQPQHF. CDR3 coding DNA: TGTGCCATCAGGGACATAGGGAATCAGCCCCAGCATTTT.

The genes are TRBV4-1 and TRBJ2-7, with 7 nucleotides matching TRBD1. The CDR3 covers 17 residues. V lost 1 base to trimming and J lost 0 bases; unmatched junction nucleotides: 9. The germline gives CDR1 MGHRA, CDR2 YSYEKL. The CDR3 loop is CASSQGRLGDSSYEQYF. In DNA form, the CDR3 reads TGCGCCAGCAGCCAAGGTCGGCTAGGGGACAGCTCCTACGAGCAGTACTTC.

V gene TRBV28 combines with J gene TRBJ2-7, with 7 nucleotides matching TRBD2. The trim removed 11 bases at V and 3 bases at J, leaving 4 bases unmatched. This CDR3 has 11 amino acids. The germline V gene encodes CDR1 MDHEN and CDR2 SYDVKM. This CDR3 reads CASGGFYEQYF. The CDR3 bases are TGTGCCTCCGGGGGGTTCTACGAGCAGTACTTC.

This chain links TRBV4-1 with TRBJ2-1, with D maybe TRBD1 (6 bases). This CDR3 has 14 residues. The germline gives CDR1 MGHRA, CDR2 YSYEKL. V shed 3 bases and J shed 8 bases, with 14 bases lying between them. The CDR3 region is CASSHLQGNDEQFF. CDR3 nucleotide sequence: TGCGCCAGCAGCCACCTACAGGGAAACGATGAGCAGTTCTTC.

This chain connects TRBV6-5 to TRBJ2-2; weak D call: TRBD2 (5 bases). V shed 4 bases and J shed 1 base, with 7 bases lying between them. CDR3 length: 14 amino acids. Germline CDR1 MNHEY, CDR2 SVGAGI. This chain's CDR3 is CASSFGGNTGELFF. CDR3 nucleotide sequence: TGTGCCAGCAGTTTCGGAGGGAACACCGGGGAGCTGTTTTTT.

The chain employs TRBV11-2 and TRBJ2-1; the match to TRBD1 covers 8 bases. Trimming cost V 1 base and J 4 bases; bases outside gene matches: 12. Germline V gene data show CDR1 as SGHAT and CDR2 as FQNNGV. CDR3 length: 18 residues. CDR3 residues: CASSLAPSTGARYNEQFF. The CDR3 DNA follows: TGTGCCAGCAGCTTAGCCCCCTCGACAGGGGCGAGGTACAATGAGCAGTTCTTC.

The gene calls are TRBV6-5 and TRBJ2-1; 8 nucleotides agree with TRBD2. From germline, CDR1 is MNHEY and CDR2 SVGAGI. With 0 bases clipped from V and 6 bases from J, the junction kept 4 bases outside the gene matches. There are 15 residues in the CDR3. CDR3 loop: CASSYSSGIFNEQFF. DNA of the CDR3: TGTGCCAGCAGTTACTCTAGCGGGATCTTCAATGAGCAGTTCTTC.

The chain carries TRBV18 and TRBJ2-5; the match to TRBD1 covers 8 bases. The ends lost 6 bases at V and 5 bases at J; junction bases unmatched: 8. CDR1 and CDR2 from the germline V gene are KGHSH and LQKENI. The CDR3 sequence is 14 residues long. The CDR3 reads CASSARTGRETQYF. The CDR3 nucleotides read TGTGCCAGCTCGGCCCGGACAGGGCGGGAGACCCAGTACTTC.

The V and J genes are TRBV15 and TRBJ2-3; tentatively, D is TRBD2 (6 bases). The ends were cut back, 0 bases at V and 6 bases at J, with 16 bases in the middle. The CDR3 totals 16 residues. The germline V gene encodes CDR1 LNHNV and CDR2 YYDKDF (reference sequence). The CDR3 DNA is TGTGCCACCAGCAGAGATGCCCCACCGGGGGTGGATACGCAGTATTTT. Protein product: CATSRDAPPGVDTQYF.

V is TRBV15 and J is TRBJ2-1; 10 bases map to TRBD2. Trimming cost V 4 bases and J 8 bases; bases outside gene matches: 8. Germline V gives CDR1 LNHNV, CDR2 YYDKDF (reference sequence). There are 15 residues in the CDR3. The CDR3 sequence is CATSNRLAGEDEQFF. In DNA form, the CDR3 reads TGTGCCACCAGCAATCGTCTAGCGGGAGAGGATGAGCAGTTCTTC.

This chain links TRBV7-9 with TRBJ1-4; weak D call: TRBD1 (5 bases). CDR1 is SEHNR, CDR2 FQNEAQ, per germline (reference sequence). Trimming pared 2 bases from V and 7 bases from J, leaving 8 bases between. The length of the CDR3 is 13 residues. The CDR3 loop is CASSLNGGEKLFF. In nucleotides, the CDR3 is TGTGCCAGCAGCTTAAACGGGGGTGAAAAACTGTTTTTT.

The rearrangement links TRBV5-4 to TRBJ2-1; 11 bases are shared with TRBD2. Germline V gene sequence: CDR1 SGHNT, CDR2 YYREEE (reference sequence). V shed 0 bases and J 0 bases; nucleotides not matched to a gene: 11. This CDR3 region has 20 residues. CDR3 protein: CASSLVGKLAGGSSYNEQFF. The CDR3 coding sequence is TGTGCCAGCAGCTTGGTGGGGAAGTTAGCGGGAGGGAGCTCCTACAATGAGCAGTTCTTC.